Listed here are 18 T cell receptor beta chains from one sample, sequenced in a study of cytomegalovirus exposure and HLA in healthy donors. Profiled with immunoSEQ multiplex PCR; TCRdb holds only in-frame clones, not every one. The profile shows some 150,000 clones, roughly 91% of them singletons. Specimen: PBMCs. Receptors originate from a man in his late teens or twenties in good health and CMV-seronegative.

The rearrangement joins TRBV15 to TRBJ1-2; D gene uncertain. V shed 0 bases and J shed 4 bases, with 9 bases lying between them. Germline CDR1 LNHNV, CDR2 YYDKDF (reference sequence). This CDR3 contains 14 residues. The CDR3 nucleotides read TGTGCCACCAGCAGAGACAACAGTGGCTATGGCTACACCTTC. Translated, it gives CATSRDNSGYGYTF. Filled out from reference TRBV15 and TRBJ1-2, the complete variable domain reads DAMVIQNPRYQVTQFGKPVTLSCSQTLNHNVMYWYQQKSSQAPKLLFHYYDKDFNNEADTPDNFQSRRPNTSFCFLDIRSPGLGDTAMYLCATSRDNSGYGYTFGSGTRLTVV.

This sequence joins TRBV4-1 and TRBJ1-2; possibly TRBD1 for D (5 bases). The ends were cut back, 4 bases at V and 8 bases at J, with 14 bases in the middle. From germline, CDR1 is MGHRA and CDR2 YSYEKL. The CDR3 extends over 13 amino acids. DNA for the CDR3: TGCGCCAGCAGCCCCCAGGGATTAGGAGGCTACACCTTC. The encoded protein is CASSPQGLGGYTF.

The rearrangement links TRBV5-1 to TRBJ1-2; D is ambiguous. The CDR3 is made up of 15 amino acids. CDR1 SGHRS and CDR2 YFSETQ come from the germline V gene. V gave up 8 bases and J gave up 8 bases, with 25 bases separating them. The CDR3 loop reads CASTLFGPSEGGYTF. The CDR3 nucleotides read TGCGCCAGTACTCTCTTCGGACCCTCCGAGGGCGGCTACACCTTC.

V and J are TRBV23-1 and TRBJ1-5; D is possibly TRBD1 (5 bases). TRBV23-1 is known as an ORF, though its function is uncertain. V was pared by 2 bases and J by 6 bases, with 8 bases between. This CDR3 comprises 13 residues. The chain's CDR3 is CASSQTGGQPQHF. CDR3 DNA: TGCGCCAGCAGTCAAACAGGTGGTCAGCCCCAGCATTTT.

This sequence joins TRBV5-4 and TRBJ2-5; TRBD2 matches 11 bases. Trimming took 4 bases from V and 7 from J; bases not matched to a gene: 9. CDR1 is SGHNT, CDR2 YYREEE, per germline (reference sequence). This CDR3 spans 15 amino acids. The CDR3 protein is CASSPGTSGRGTQYF. Written as DNA, the CDR3 is TGTGCCAGCAGCCCTGGGACTAGCGGTAGAGGGACCCAGTACTTC.

DNA for the CDR3: TGTGCCAGCAGCGCGACAGGGACCTACGAGCAGTACTTC. Translating it yields CASSATGTYEQYF. The J gene is TRBJ2-7, the V gene TRBV7-9; 7 positions match TRBD1. The germline CDR1 and CDR2 sequences are SEHNR and FQNEAQ (reference sequence). The CDR3 is 13 amino acids. V was clipped by 5 bases and J by 2 bases; unmatched bases: 3.

V and J are TRBV9 and TRBJ2-5; D is undetermined. Germline lookup yields CDR1 SGDLS and CDR2 YYNGEE. This CDR3 region has 12 residues. Trimming pared 3 bases from V and 4 bases from J, leaving 7 bases between. The CDR3 loop is CASSGGAETQYF. DNA for the CDR3: TGTGCCAGCAGCGGAGGAGCAGAGACCCAGTACTTC. Together with reference TRBV9 and TRBJ2-5, the CDR3 gives the full variable domain: DSGVTQTPKHLITATGQRVTLRCSPRSGDLSVYWYQQSLDQGLQFLIQYYNGEERAKGNILERFSAQQFPDLHSELNLSSLELGDSALYFCASSGGAETQYFGPGTRLLVL.

The rearrangement uses TRBV11-2 and TRBJ2-5; TRBD2 agrees at 11 bases. The CDR3 spans 16 residues. V lost 0 bases, J lost 4 bases, and 4 bases stayed unmatched. CDR1 is SGHAT and CDR2 is FQNNGV in the germline V gene. CDR3 residues: CASSLEVAGGPETQYF. CDR3 bases: TGTGCCAGCAGCTTAGAGGTAGCGGGGGGGCCAGAGACCCAGTACTTC.

This clone has only one observation. The J gene is TRBJ1-1, the V gene TRBV6-5; 8 bases match TRBD1. V was pared by 7 bases and J by 5 bases, with 9 bases of the junction left unmatched. Germline CDR1 and CDR2: MNHEY and SVGAGI. This CDR3 contains 14 residues. The CDR3 DNA reads TGTGCCAGCAAGCCAGGACAGGGTAAGACTGAAGCTTTCTTT. Its translation: CASKPGQGKTEAFF.

The chain recombines TRBV11-2 with TRBJ2-3, with 8 bases fitting TRBD2. Losses at the gene ends were 2 bases for V and 8 bases for J; bases not matched to a gene: 3. This CDR3 contains 13 residues. The V gene's germline CDR1 is SGHAT and CDR2 FQNNGV. Here the CDR3 reads CASSLKAGGTQYF. Here the CDR3 DNA reads TGTGCCAGCAGCTTAAAGGCGGGAGGTACGCAGTATTTT.

The chain has TRBV19 and TRBJ1-1; 7 nucleotides agree with TRBD1. V shed 1 base, J shed 6 bases, and the junction held 5 bases outside the gene matches. This CDR3 has 14 residues. The germline CDR1 and CDR2 sequences are LNHDA and SQIVND (reference sequence). CDR3 sequence: CASSIGTGYAEAFF. The CDR3 DNA reads as TGTGCCAGTAGTATAGGGACAGGTTATGCTGAAGCTTTCTTT.

This rearrangement joins TRBV4-1 to TRBJ1-2, with TRBD1 matching 7 bases. The V gene's germline CDR1 is MGHRA and CDR2 YSYEKL. This CDR3 has 16 amino acids. Trimming took 2 bases from V and 3 from J; bases not matched to a gene: 9. The CDR3 reads CASSQNLRDSYYGYTF. As DNA, the CDR3 is TGCGCCAGCAGCCAAAACCTCCGGGACAGCTACTATGGCTACACCTTC.

J is TRBJ2-2 and V is TRBV5-1; perhaps TRBD2 as D (5 bases). Germline V gene data show CDR1 as SGHRS and CDR2 as YFSETQ. This CDR3 region has 15 residues. The ends were cut back, 2 bases at V and 2 bases at J, with 10 bases in the middle. The CDR3 DNA reads as TGCGCCAGCAGCTTCGGACTGACTAACACCGGGGAGCTGTTTTTT. This encodes CASSFGLTNTGELFF.

The V and J genes are TRBV9 and TRBJ2-7; 9 nucleotides agree with TRBD2. Per the germline V gene, CDR1 is SGDLS and CDR2 is YYNGEE. V dropped 4 bases and J dropped 5; count of bases not matched to a gene: 10. CDR3 length equals 15 residues. The CDR3, as DNA: TGTGCCAGCAGCCCGCAGACTAGCGGTAGAGACGAGCAGTACTTC. This translates into CASSPQTSGRDEQYF.

The genes are TRBV5-4 and TRBJ2-7; weak D call: TRBD2 (5 bases). The CDR3 spans 16 residues. Trimming shortened V by 0 bases and J by 0 bases, and 13 bases separated the two germline ends. The V gene's germline CDR1 is SGHNT and CDR2 YYREEE (reference sequence). The CDR3, as DNA: TGTGCCAGCAGCTTGGCCGGTCGGGGTAGCTCCTACGAGCAGTACTTC. This codes for CASSLAGRGSSYEQYF.

DNA for the CDR3: TGCAGCGTGCCCGCGAACTGGGGAGGAGAGACCCAGTACTTC. Translated: CSVPANWGGETQYF. The chain has TRBV29-1 and TRBJ2-5; perhaps TRBD2 as D (6 bases). CDR3 length equals 14 residues. Germline lookup yields CDR1 SQVTM and CDR2 ANQGSEA. V lost 6 bases and J 4 bases, leaving 18 bases between the germline ends.

This chain joins TRBV4-2 and TRBJ2-3, with 9 bases lining up with TRBD2. With 0 bases clipped from V and 6 bases from J, the junction kept 1 base outside the gene matches. Germline-derived CDR1 and CDR2 are LGHNA and YNFKEQ. The CDR3 is 14 amino acids. CDR3 in amino acids: CASSQDGTSDTQYF. For the CDR3, the DNA is TGTGCCAGCAGCCAAGATGGGACTAGCGATACGCAGTATTTT.

The chain joins TRBV19 to TRBJ2-1; 12 bases align to TRBD2. The germline gives CDR1 LNHDA, CDR2 SQIVND (reference sequence). This CDR3 region has 15 residues. With V trimmed by 7 bases and J by 4 bases, 5 bases remained unmatched. CDR3 loop: CASTLGLAGYNEQFF. In nucleotides, the CDR3 is TGTGCCAGTACGCTAGGACTAGCGGGGTACAATGAGCAGTTCTTC.